The text below deals with one TCR beta chain. Its matching antigen is unknown. Naive CD8 cells lacked CD45RO, underwent positive selection for CCR7 and left out terminally differentiated effector memory CD45RA+ cells. CDR1 and CDR2 from the germline V gene are SNHLY and FYNNEI. The junction had 4 bases not matched to a gene; V was cut back by 1 base and J by 4 bases. The CDR3 has 16 residues. This sample is drawn from a study of shared clonotypes between healthy human individuals. Study observations and caveats: Sharing across four donors was highest in naive CD4 (approximately 5%) and lowest in memory CD8 (approximately 0.4%). In having few donors, the study represented limited genetic and exposure-history diversity.

In the authors' workflow: Junction-only sequences without quality scores came from ImmunoSEQ, so filtering differed. Profiled with immunoSEQ multiplex PCR; TCRdb holds only in-frame clones, not every one. D and trimming come from the DNA, and the V and J calls and clone size come from that table. The data hold around 2.1 million clones, with 93% observed a single time. The receptor was isolated from a man aged 18 to 30 in good health. Some clones in this sample may be carry-over from other donors' samples. Material for sequencing was naive CD8+ T cells from PBMCs. The V call is TRBV2, the J call TRBJ2-1; TRBD2 aligns across 10 bases. The CDR3 DNA follows: TGTGCCAGCAGTGAAGTAAGTAGCGGGAGGTACAATGAGCAGTTCTTC. Amino acid sequence: CASSEVSSGRYNEQFF.